This section outlines one TCR beta chain sequence together with its context. This record comes from a study of T cells in Graves' hyperthyroidism and ophthalmopathy. RNA transcripts served as the template for amplifying TCR beta CDR3 regions. HTBI primers were the set used in a first-round RT-PCR of the TCR CDR3. TCRdb reprocessed the multiplex PCR reads via MiXCR and lists one record per CDR3 protein. The sample yields 300,000 or so distinct CDR3 sequences, around 16% seen once. V lost 5 bases to trimming and J lost 3 bases, with 15 bases between them. The CDR3 covers 14 residues. Per germline, CDR1 SGHRS and CDR2 YFSETQ.

This TCR was sampled from a man younger than 45 with Graves' hyperthyroidism. The chain links TRBV5-1 to TRBJ2-7, with D possibly being TRBD1 or TRBD2 (5 bases each). Sequenced: blood. In DNA form, the CDR3 reads TGCGCCAGCAGTGCCGGGACGGACGTCTACGAGCAGTACTTC. This translates into CASSAGTDVYEQYF.